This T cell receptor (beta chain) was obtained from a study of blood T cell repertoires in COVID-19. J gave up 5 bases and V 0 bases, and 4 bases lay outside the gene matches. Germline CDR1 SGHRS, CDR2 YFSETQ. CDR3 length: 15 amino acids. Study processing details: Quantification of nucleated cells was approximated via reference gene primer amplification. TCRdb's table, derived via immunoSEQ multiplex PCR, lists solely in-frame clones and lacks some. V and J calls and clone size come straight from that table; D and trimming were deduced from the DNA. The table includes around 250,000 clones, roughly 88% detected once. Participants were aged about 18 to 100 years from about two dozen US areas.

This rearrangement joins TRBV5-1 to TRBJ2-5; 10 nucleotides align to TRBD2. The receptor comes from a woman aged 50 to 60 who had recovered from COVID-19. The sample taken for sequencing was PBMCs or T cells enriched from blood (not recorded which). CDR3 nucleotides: TGCGCCAGCAGCTTGGAACCTAGCGGGAGTGAGACCCAGTACTTC. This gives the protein CASSLEPSGSETQYF.